This T cell receptor (beta chain) was obtained from a study of blood T cell repertoires in COVID-19. The wider study: Sites in the United States, Italy and Spain provided acute and convalescent COVID-19 samples. PBMCs, B-cell-depleted T cells, or T cells were the source of the cDNA or gDNA that made up the material.

The germline V gene encodes CDR1 SGHAT and CDR2 FQNNGV. The CDR3 runs 15 residues. The germline V and J ends were trimmed by 1 base and 1 base, with 9 bases remaining between them. Original processing notes: Estimation of nucleated cell counts was performed using reference gene primer amplification. Data came from immunoSEQ multiplex PCR; TCRdb stores just in-frame clones and leaves some out. V, J and clone size were drawn from that table, and D and trimming were deduced from the DNA. Among approximately 74,000 clones listed, around 88% were seen once. The receptor was derived from an elderly woman with active or convalescent COVID-19. The chain links TRBV11-2 to TRBJ2-3; no firm D call. Specimen: peripheral blood. The CDR3 loop reads CASSLGSSRTDTQYF. The CDR3 nucleotides read TGTGCCAGCAGCTTAGGTAGCAGCCGCACAGATACGCAGTATTTT.